This record covers a single T cell receptor (beta chain). This table comes from immunoSEQ multiplex PCR, and its TCRdb copy is limited to in-frame clones, with some not included. The sample gives about 200,000 clones, roughly 86% of which show up once; approximately 3% is in the top ten. CDR3 length equals 16 residues. J was trimmed by 3 bases and V by 5 bases; bases with no gene match: 12. Germline CDR1 and CDR2: SGHTA and FQGNSA. This entry belongs to a study of blood T cell repertoires in COVID-19. Sequenced sample: peripheral blood. The chain is built from TRBV7-2 and TRBJ2-5; 7 bases fit TRBD2. The receptor's source is a man aged 60 to 75 with acute or convalescent COVID-19. The CDR3 DNA reads TGTGCCAGCAGCCCTGTAATAGGCCTAGCGGAAGAGACCCAGTACTTC. It is translated as CASSPVIGLAEETQYF.